These T cell receptor beta chains were read from a single sample in a study of cytomegalovirus exposure and HLA in healthy donors. The table came from immunoSEQ multiplex PCR; TCRdb's copy has only in-frame clones and leaves some out. The data hold approximately 97,000 clones, with approximately 85% observed a single time. Sequenced sample: PBMCs. The receptors were gathered from a man in his forties in good health and CMV-seropositive. Both conserved end residues are part of each CDR3. Each record gives: V gene, D gene, clone size, J gene, CDR3 protein, CDR3 DNA. A D gene is named only where the DNA matches it firmly. Part of the rows lack a size; the others show once, few, many or a class for expanded clones.

V: TRBV19; D: TRBD2; size: NA; J: TRBJ2-1; CDR3: CASSARGIAGGINEQFF; DNA: TGTGCCAGTAGTGCAAGAGGGATAGCGGGAGGGATCAATGAGCAGTTCTTC
V: TRBV5-4; D: NA; size: NA; J: TRBJ1-4; CDR3: CASSGGLSNEKLFF; DNA: TGTGCCAGCAGCGGCGGATTGTCCAATGAAAAACTGTTTTTT
V: TRBV19; D: TRBD1; size: NA; J: TRBJ1-3; CDR3: CATLRTGTGNTIYF; DNA: TGTGCCACCCTTAGGACAGGGACTGGAAACACCATATATTTT
V: TRBV5-6; D: TRBD1; size: NA; J: TRBJ1-2; CDR3: CASSWRPGQGYDGYTF; DNA: TGTGCCAGCAGCTGGCGACCGGGACAGGGGTACGATGGCTACACCTTC
V: TRBV30; D: NA; size: few; J: TRBJ2-2; CDR3: CAWSPRGHLTGELFF; DNA: TGTGCCTGGAGTCCCCGGGGACACCTCACCGGGGAGCTGTTTTTT
V: TRBV7-2; D: TRBD2; size: NA; J: TRBJ2-6; CDR3: CASSLELAGGSGANVLTF; DNA: TGTGCCAGCAGCTTAGAGTTAGCGGGGGGCTCTGGGGCCAACGTCCTGACTTTC
V: TRBV2; D: NA; size: once; J: TRBJ1-4; CDR3: CASSENVGQYGKLFF; DNA: TGTGCCAGCAGTGAAAATGTGGGGCAATATGGAAAACTGTTTTTT
V: TRBV28; D: NA; size: NA; J: TRBJ1-2; CDR3: CASRPPGQHGYTF; DNA: TGTGCCAGCAGACCACCGGGACAACATGGCTACACCTTC
V: TRBV6-5; D: NA; size: few; J: TRBJ2-7; CDR3: CASSHRSGGYEQYF; DNA: TGTGCCAGCAGCCACAGGTCCGGGGGTTACGAGCAGTACTTC
V: TRBV10-2; D: TRBD2; size: NA; J: TRBJ2-5; CDR3: CASTGLAVETQYF; DNA: TGCGCCAGCACTGGACTAGCGGTAGAGACCCAGTACTTC
V: TRBV10-1; D: TRBD2; size: NA; J: TRBJ2-1; CDR3: CASSELAGGRHQFF; DNA: TGCGCCAGCAGTGAACTAGCGGGGGGACGCCATCAGTTCTTC
V: TRBV5-1; D: NA; size: NA; J: TRBJ2-2; CDR3: CASSLMQEGTGELFF; DNA: TGCGCCAGCAGCTTGATGCAGGAAGGTACCGGGGAGCTGTTTTTT
V: TRBV10-1; D: NA; size: few; J: TRBJ2-1; CDR3: CASSEKRSAVYNEQFF; DNA: TGCGCCAGCAGTGAGAAACGGAGCGCGGTGTACAATGAGCAGTTCTTC
V: TRBV15; D: NA; size: NA; J: TRBJ1-1; CDR3: CATSREGGAAFF; DNA: TGTGCCACCAGCAGAGAAGGGGGGGCAGCTTTCTTT